There are a few counts of the clone carrying this TCR beta chain. Assay used: immunoSEQ multiplex PCR; TCRdb lists only in-frame clones, some missing. The table has tens of thousands of clones, 82% seen once. This sample was included in a study of blood T cell repertoires in COVID-19. This CDR3 has 14 residues. CDR1 is LNHDA and CDR2 is SQIVND in the germline V gene (reference sequence). Trimming stripped 6 bases from V and 1 base from J, with 12 bases between. V usage is TRBV19 and J usage is TRBJ1-1, with D possibly being TRBD1 (5 bases). The specimen sequenced was peripheral blood. The TCR sequence derives from a woman aged 60-70 years with acute or convalescent COVID-19. The DNA of the CDR3 is TGTGCCAGTAGGTTGGGGCCTAGGAACACTGAAGCTTTCTTT. As protein: CASRLGPRNTEAFF.